This entry features one T cell receptor beta chain sequence. This sample is drawn from a study of blood T cell repertoires in COVID-19. Germline V gene sequence: CDR1 MNHEY, CDR2 SVGEGT. V lost 2 bases, J lost 3 bases, and 17 bases lay in between. This CDR3 has 16 amino acids. Here immunoSEQ multiplex PCR was the method, and the copy in TCRdb shows in-frame clones only, minus some. The data show fewer than 250,000 clones, just over 85% seen once. The TCR originated in a woman aged 45-65 years with acute COVID-19. This chain connects TRBV6-2 or TRBV6-3 to TRBJ2-7, with D maybe TRBD2 (6 bases). Source material: PBMCs or T cells enriched from blood (not recorded which). The CDR3 nucleotides are TGTGCCAGCAGTTACGAATATGGGACTGCACGCTACGAGCAGTACTTC. Translated, it gives CASSYEYGTARYEQYF.